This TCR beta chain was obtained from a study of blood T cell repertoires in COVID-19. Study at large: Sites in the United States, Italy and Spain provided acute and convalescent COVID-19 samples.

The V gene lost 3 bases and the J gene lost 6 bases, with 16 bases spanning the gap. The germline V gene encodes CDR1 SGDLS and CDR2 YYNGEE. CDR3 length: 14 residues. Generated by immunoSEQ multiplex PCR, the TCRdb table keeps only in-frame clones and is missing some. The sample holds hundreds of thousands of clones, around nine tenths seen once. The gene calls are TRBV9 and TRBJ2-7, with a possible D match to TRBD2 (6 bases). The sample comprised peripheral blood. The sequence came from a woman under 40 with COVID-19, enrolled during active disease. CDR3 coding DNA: TGTGCCAGCAGCGCTCACGGGCCAGCGGGCGAGCAGTACTTC. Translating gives CASSAHGPAGEQYF.